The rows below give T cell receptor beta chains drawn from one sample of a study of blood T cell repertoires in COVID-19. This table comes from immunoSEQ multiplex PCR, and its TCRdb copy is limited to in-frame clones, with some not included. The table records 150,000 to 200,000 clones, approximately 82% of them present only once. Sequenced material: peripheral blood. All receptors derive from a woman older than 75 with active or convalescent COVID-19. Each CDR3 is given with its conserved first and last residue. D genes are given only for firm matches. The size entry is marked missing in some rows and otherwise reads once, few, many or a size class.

CDR3nt: TGTGCCAGCAGCTTGTCTAGCGGGAGCTCCTACGAGCAGTACTTC; CDR3aa: CASSLSSGSSYEQYF; d_gene: TRBD2; v_gene: TRBV7-2; abundance: .; j_gene: TRBJ2-7
CDR3nt: TGTGCCAGCAGCCCCACCTCAGGCACTGAAGCTTTCTTT; CDR3aa: CASSPTSGTEAFF; d_gene: .; v_gene: TRBV7-3; abundance: .; j_gene: TRBJ1-1
CDR3nt: TGTGCCTGGAAGCGGGACCCGAGCTCCTACGAGCAGTACTTC; CDR3aa: CAWKRDPSSYEQYF; d_gene: TRBD2; v_gene: TRBV30; abundance: .; j_gene: TRBJ2-7
CDR3nt: TGTGCCAGCAGCACGTACGGGAGGGGGAATGAGCAGTTCTTC; CDR3aa: CASSTYGRGNEQFF; d_gene: TRBD2; v_gene: TRBV6-6; abundance: .; j_gene: TRBJ2-1
CDR3nt: TGTGCCAGCAGCGAGGGACAGGGGGCGCCTTCCCCACCCCTCCACTTT; CDR3aa: CASSEGQGAPSPPLHF; d_gene: TRBD1; v_gene: TRBV9; abundance: .; j_gene: TRBJ1-6
CDR3nt: TGTGCCAGCTCACTAGCACAGGGGGCTAACACTGAAGCTTTCTTT; CDR3aa: CASSLAQGANTEAFF; d_gene: TRBD1; v_gene: TRBV18; abundance: few; j_gene: TRBJ1-1
CDR3nt: TGTGCCAGTAATGACAGGGATTATCAGCCCCAGCATTTT; CDR3aa: CASNDRDYQPQHF; d_gene: TRBD1; v_gene: TRBV19; abundance: .; j_gene: TRBJ1-5
CDR3nt: TGTGCCAGCAGTCCCCCAGGAGCGGGGGTATCCGAGCAGTACTTC; CDR3aa: CASSPPGAGVSEQYF; d_gene: TRBD2; v_gene: TRBV28; abundance: few; j_gene: TRBJ2-7
CDR3nt: TGTGCCAGCAGTTCAGGGATGAACACTGAAGCTTTCTTT; CDR3aa: CASSSGMNTEAFF; d_gene: .; v_gene: TRBV6-6; abundance: few; j_gene: TRBJ1-1
CDR3nt: TGTGCCAGCAGTTACGGGCTTGATTACAATGAGCAGTTCTTC; CDR3aa: CASSYGLDYNEQFF; d_gene: .; v_gene: TRBV6-6; abundance: .; j_gene: TRBJ2-1
CDR3nt: TGTGCCAGCAGCGTCTTCAGGGCTGGGGCCAACGTCCTGACTTTC; CDR3aa: CASSVFRAGANVLTF; d_gene: .; v_gene: TRBV9; abundance: .; j_gene: TRBJ2-6
CDR3nt: TGTGCCAGCAGTGAATCGTCTAGCTGGGTGAATAATGAGCAGTTCTTC; CDR3aa: CASSESSSWVNNEQFF; d_gene: .; v_gene: TRBV2; abundance: once; j_gene: TRBJ2-1
CDR3nt: TGTGCCAGCAGCCAACTGGGGGGTTTAAGGACATATTTCAATCAGCCCCAGCATTTT; CDR3aa: CASSQLGGLRTYFNQPQHF; d_gene: .; v_gene: TRBV3-1/TRBV3-2; abundance: .; j_gene: TRBJ1-5
CDR3nt: TGCGCCAGCAGCCAAGATGGGGCTCGGTTTAGCGGGGAGACCCAGTACTTC; CDR3aa: CASSQDGARFSGETQYF; d_gene: TRBD2; v_gene: TRBV4-1; abundance: .; j_gene: TRBJ2-5
CDR3nt: TGTGCCAGTAGTATCCCGACAGTTAGCAATCAGCCCCAGCATTTT; CDR3aa: CASSIPTVSNQPQHF; d_gene: .; v_gene: TRBV19; abundance: .; j_gene: TRBJ1-5
CDR3nt: TGTGCCAGCTCACCACCTTCAGCTAACTATGGCTACACCTTC; CDR3aa: CASSPPSANYGYTF; d_gene: .; v_gene: TRBV18; abundance: .; j_gene: TRBJ1-2
CDR3nt: TGTGCCAGCAGGTCTCAGGGGCTGATGGGTCAGCCCCAGCATTTT; CDR3aa: CASRSQGLMGQPQHF; d_gene: .; v_gene: TRBV6-5; abundance: .; j_gene: TRBJ1-5
CDR3nt: TGTGCCAGCAGTTTCGACAGGACCTACGAGCAGTACTTC; CDR3aa: CASSFDRTYEQYF; d_gene: .; v_gene: TRBV27; abundance: .; j_gene: TRBJ2-7
CDR3nt: TGTGCCAGCTCACCCCGAGAAGTAGGGGGCGCGGGGAGAGGCTACACCTTC; CDR3aa: CASSPREVGGAGRGYTF; d_gene: TRBD1; v_gene: TRBV18; abundance: .; j_gene: TRBJ1-2
CDR3nt: TGTGCCAGCAGCTTAGGGGACAGCTACGAGCAGTACTTC; CDR3aa: CASSLGDSYEQYF; d_gene: TRBD1; v_gene: TRBV7-8; abundance: .; j_gene: TRBJ2-7
CDR3nt: TGTGCCAGCAGTTTTCTGTTTGTTTCCTACGAGCAGTACTTC; CDR3aa: CASSFLFVSYEQYF; d_gene: .; v_gene: TRBV28; abundance: once; j_gene: TRBJ2-7
CDR3nt: TGTGCTAGTGCCTGGGACAGGGCTCAGCCCCAGCATTTT; CDR3aa: CASAWDRAQPQHF; d_gene: TRBD1; v_gene: TRBV12-5; abundance: few; j_gene: TRBJ1-5
CDR3nt: TGTGCCAGTAGTATGTCAGGGCGGCGGGGTCAGCCCCAGCATTTT; CDR3aa: CASSMSGRRGQPQHF; d_gene: .; v_gene: TRBV19; abundance: .; j_gene: TRBJ1-5
CDR3nt: TGTGCCAGCAGTGAAGGCCTAGCGGGATTCTACGAGCAGTACTTC; CDR3aa: CASSEGLAGFYEQYF; d_gene: TRBD2; v_gene: TRBV2; abundance: .; j_gene: TRBJ2-7
CDR3nt: TGTGCCAGCAGTGAAGTCGTTCACAGGGGGCCCTATAATTCACCCCTCCACTTT; CDR3aa: CASSEVVHRGPYNSPLHF; d_gene: TRBD1; v_gene: TRBV6-1; abundance: .; j_gene: TRBJ1-6
CDR3nt: TGTGCCAGCAGTTCGTTCGGACAGGGCGCAGATACGCAGTATTTT; CDR3aa: CASSSFGQGADTQYF; d_gene: TRBD1; v_gene: TRBV28; abundance: .; j_gene: TRBJ2-3
CDR3nt: TGTGCCAGCAGCTCGTTTACAGGGGAGAACACTGAAGCTTTCTTT; CDR3aa: CASSSFTGENTEAFF; d_gene: TRBD1; v_gene: TRBV7-9; abundance: .; j_gene: TRBJ1-1
CDR3nt: TGTGCCAGCACTTCGAAGACAGGGCTTAATCAGCCCCAGCATTTT; CDR3aa: CASTSKTGLNQPQHF; d_gene: TRBD1; v_gene: TRBV28; abundance: .; j_gene: TRBJ1-5
CDR3nt: TGTGCCAGCAGCTCCAGGATACCCGGGGAGCTGTTTTTT; CDR3aa: CASSSRIPGELFF; d_gene: .; v_gene: TRBV7-8; abundance: .; j_gene: TRBJ2-2
CDR3nt: TGTGCCAGCTCACCACCGACAGGAACGACCGGGGAGCTGTTTTTT; CDR3aa: CASSPPTGTTGELFF; d_gene: .; v_gene: TRBV18; abundance: .; j_gene: TRBJ2-2
CDR3nt: TGTGCCAGCAGAAGGGACAGGGTTACCGGGGAGTTGTTTTTT; CDR3aa: CASRRDRVTGELFF; d_gene: TRBD1; v_gene: TRBV6-4; abundance: .; j_gene: TRBJ2-2
CDR3nt: TGCGCCAGCAGCCAACTACCGGGACTAGCGTTGAGCACAGATACGCAGTATTTT; CDR3aa: CASSQLPGLALSTDTQYF; d_gene: TRBD2; v_gene: TRBV4-1; abundance: .; j_gene: TRBJ2-3